The clone carrying this T cell receptor beta chain was counted between two and nine times. Its antigen is not known. There are 13 residues in the CDR3. Germline V gene lookup returns CDR1 SGHTA and CDR2 FQGTGA. Trimming stripped 5 bases from V and 3 bases from J, with 9 bases between. The sample belongs to a study of CD8 T cells in ankylosing spondylitis. Library preparation for TCR beta used quantitative 5'-RACE with molecular barcodes. TCRdb passed the 5' RACE reads through MiXCR, listing each CDR3 protein once. The sample lists about 390,000 distinct CDR3 sequences; more than 20% were seen once. Study-wide points: What appeared characteristic of ankylosing spondylitis blood was a TCR beta motif of fewer than ten highly homologous variants. Within matched ankylosing spondylitis synovial fluid, disease-linked clones were reportedly significantly enriched. Disease-linked clones bore a CD8+ phenotype, appearing relatively rarely in peripheral blood. In synovial fluid and blood from reactive arthritis, some motif variants were previously reported.

This rearrangement joins TRBV7-3 to TRBJ2-3, with unresolved D. This sequence originates from a male donor with ankylosing spondylitis. Sequenced sample: blood, either unsorted or a sorted T cell fraction (not recorded which). The CDR3 DNA reads TGTGCCAGCAGCACGTTGCCGACAGATACGCAGTATTTT. Translating it yields CASSTLPTDTQYF.